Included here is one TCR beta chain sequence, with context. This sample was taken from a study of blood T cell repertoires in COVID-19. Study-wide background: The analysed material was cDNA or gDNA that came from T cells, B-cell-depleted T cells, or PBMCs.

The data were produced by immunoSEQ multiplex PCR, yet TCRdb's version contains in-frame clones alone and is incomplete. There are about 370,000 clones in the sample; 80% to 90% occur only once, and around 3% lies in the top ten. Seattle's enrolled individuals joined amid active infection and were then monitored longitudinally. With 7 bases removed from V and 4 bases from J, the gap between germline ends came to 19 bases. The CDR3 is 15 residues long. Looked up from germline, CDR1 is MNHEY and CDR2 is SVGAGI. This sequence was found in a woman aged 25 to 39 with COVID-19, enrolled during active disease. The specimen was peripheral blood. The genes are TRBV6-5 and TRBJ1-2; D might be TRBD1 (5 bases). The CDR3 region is CASTQSGGYGYGYTF. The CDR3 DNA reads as TGTGCCAGCACCCAAAGTGGGGGGTATGGCTATGGCTACACCTTC.